Presented here are 21 T cell receptor beta chains from one specimen sequenced in a study of T cell changes during pregnancy in multiple sclerosis. TCRdb's table, derived via immunoSEQ multiplex PCR, lists solely in-frame clones and lacks some. The profile shows approximately 49,000 clones, 88% of them singletons. Source: CD4+ T cells from peripheral blood mononuclear cells, taken in the second trimester of pregnancy. All receptors derive from a female donor with multiple sclerosis, enrolled in a pregnancy study.

The J gene is TRBJ2-7, the V gene TRBV28, with 11 nucleotides matching TRBD2. Germline values: CDR1 MDHEN, CDR2 SYDVKM. Trimming at V came to 4 bases and at J to 0 bases, leaving 5 bases not matched to a gene. The CDR3 contains 16 residues. The CDR3 sequence: CASSSSGTSGSYEQYF. CDR3 DNA sequence: TGTGCCAGCAGTTCATCCGGGACTAGCGGCTCCTACGAGCAGTACTTC.

The V call is TRBV7-2, the J call TRBJ1-2, with TRBD1 as a possible D gene (6 bases). V gave up 3 bases and J gave up 8 bases, with 16 bases separating them. Germline loops: CDR1 SGHTA, CDR2 FQGNSA. The CDR3 runs 14 residues. The CDR3 loop is CASSLTGTPFGYTF. Written as DNA, the CDR3 is TGTGCCAGCAGCTTGACCGGGACACCATTCGGCTACACCTTC. The variable domain in full, completed from reference TRBV7-2 and TRBJ1-2, reads GAGVSQSPSNKVTEKGKDVELRCDPISGHTALYWYRQSLGQGLEFLIYFQGNSAPDKSGLPSDRFSAERTGGSVSTLTIQRTQQEDSAVYLCASSLTGTPFGYTFGSGTRLTVV.

The V gene is TRBV5-6, the J gene TRBJ1-1, with 7 nucleotides matching TRBD1. The CDR3 sequence is 16 residues long. Losses at the gene ends were 3 bases for V and 5 bases for J; bases not matched to a gene: 13. CDR1 and CDR2 (germline): SGHDT, YYEEEE. As DNA, the CDR3 is TGTGCCAGCAGCTCTACCTACAGGGGCGGAAAAACTGAAGCTTTCTTT. Translation gives CASSSTYRGGKTEAFF.

The gene calls are TRBV5-1 and TRBJ2-2, with D maybe TRBD2 (5 bases). Germline values: CDR1 SGHRS, CDR2 YFSETQ. CDR3 size: 15 residues. The ends were cut back, 7 bases at V and 0 bases at J, with 13 bases in the middle. CDR3 amino acids: CASGLSDSNTGELFF. The CDR3 DNA sequence: TGCGCCAGCGGGCTATCGGACTCGAACACCGGGGAGCTGTTTTTT.

The V call is TRBV2, the J call TRBJ2-1; D might be TRBD2 (6 bases). Trimming took off 4 bases at V and 3 bases at J, with 13 bases between the two ends. Per the germline V gene, CDR1 is SNHLY and CDR2 is FYNNEI. The CDR3 contains 15 residues. DNA for the CDR3: TGTGCCAGCAGTGGGGTAGCGGCGAACTACAATGAGCAGTTCTTC. Its translation: CASSGVAANYNEQFF.

J is TRBJ2-2 and V is TRBV5-8; D is perhaps TRBD2 (6 bases). Germline V gene data show CDR1 as SGHTS and CDR2 as YDEGEE. This CDR3 has 16 residues. Trimming shortened V by 0 bases and J by 0 bases, and 9 bases separated the two germline ends. The CDR3 nucleotides are TGTGCCAGCAGCTTGGGGGGAGGAACGAACACCGGGGAGCTGTTTTTT. It specifies CASSLGGGTNTGELFF.

V is TRBV4-1 and J is TRBJ2-3; TRBD2 aligns across 11 bases. The CDR3 is made up of 16 amino acids. With 5 bases clipped from V and 1 base from J, the junction kept 5 bases outside the gene matches. The germline V gene encodes CDR1 MGHRA and CDR2 YSYEKL. For the CDR3, the DNA is TGCGCCAGCAGCTACCTGACTAGCGGGGGCACAGATACGCAGTATTTT. It is translated as CASSYLTSGGTDTQYF.

This chain joins TRBV28 and TRBJ1-5, with D unclear. The V gene's germline CDR1 is MDHEN and CDR2 SYDVKM. This CDR3 comprises 13 residues. The germline V and J ends were trimmed by 11 bases and 10 bases, with 21 bases remaining between them. The CDR3 sequence: CASDTGSQRPQHF. CDR3 DNA: TGTGCCTCAGATACGGGGTCCCAAAGACCCCAGCATTTT.

The chain employs TRBV6-1 and TRBJ1-5; 10 bases align to TRBD1. The length of the CDR3 is 13 residues. Germline CDR1 MNHNS, CDR2 SASEGT. V was pared by 6 bases and J by 7 bases, with 3 bases of the junction left unmatched. CDR3 amino acids: CASRGQGIQPQHF. CDR3 DNA sequence: TGTGCCAGCAGGGGACAGGGGATACAGCCCCAGCATTTT.

This rearrangement joins TRBV25-1 to TRBJ2-7; a possible D gene is TRBD2 (6 bases). With 3 bases removed from V and 3 bases from J, the gap between germline ends came to 12 bases. The CDR3 loop spans 14 amino acids. Germline lookup yields CDR1 MGHDK and CDR2 SYGVNS. CDR3 region: CASSEAGPLYEQYF. The CDR3 region has the DNA TGTGCCAGCAGTGAGGCGGGACCTCTCTACGAGCAGTACTTC.

This chain links TRBV6-6 with TRBJ2-1; TRBD2 aligns across 11 bases. CDR3 size: 16 residues. The germline CDR1 and CDR2 sequences are MNHNY and SVGAGI (reference sequence). Trimming took 7 bases from V and 9 from J; bases not matched to a gene: 14. In nucleotides, the CDR3 is TGTGCCAGCACCCCCGGGCTACTAGCGGGAGCAACTGAGCAGTTCTTC. As protein: CASTPGLLAGATEQFF.

This clone is a singleton in its sample. This chain joins TRBV5-1 and TRBJ1-3; a weak D match, TRBD1 (6 bases). The ends were cut back, 1 base at V and 2 bases at J, with 10 bases in the middle. The CDR3 is 15 amino acids. Germline V gene lookup returns CDR1 SGHRS and CDR2 YFSETQ. CDR3 protein: CASSLQAGAGNTIYF. The CDR3 DNA follows: TGCGCCAGCAGCTTGCAAGCAGGGGCTGGAAACACCATATATTTT.

The genes are TRBV2 and TRBJ2-5; 11 bases line up with TRBD2. Germline assignment: CDR1 SNHLY and CDR2 FYNNEI. CDR3 size: 15 residues. J was trimmed by 0 bases and V by 4 bases; bases with no gene match: 1. Here the CDR3 DNA reads TGTGCCAGCAGTGTGGGACTAGCGGACCAAGAGACCCAGTACTTC. Its protein product is CASSVGLADQETQYF.

This chain uses TRBV14 with TRBJ2-5; D is perhaps TRBD2 (6 bases). V was clipped by 1 base and J by 5 bases, with 11 bases between them. The CDR3 covers 14 residues. Germline V gene sequence: CDR1 SGHDN, CDR2 FVKESK. The CDR3 sequence: CASSQVLASETQYF. Written as DNA, the CDR3 is TGTGCCAGCAGCCAAGTACTAGCATCGGAGACCCAGTACTTC.

CDR3 in DNA: TGTGCCTGGAGTCTAGGTAACACCATATATTTT. Translating gives CAWSLGNTIYF. V usage is TRBV30 and J usage is TRBJ1-3; D is unclear. The V and J ends lost 2 bases and 7 bases respectively, with 6 bases between them. Germline V gene sequence: CDR1 GTSNPN, CDR2 SVGIG (reference sequence). This CDR3 region has 11 residues.

The genes are TRBV28 and TRBJ2-7; 7 nucleotides align to TRBD2. Germline V gene data show CDR1 as MDHEN and CDR2 as SYDVKM. J gave up 2 bases and V 4 bases, and 8 bases lay outside the gene matches. The CDR3 spans 15 residues. The CDR3 sequence is CASSSLAEVAYEQYF. DNA of the CDR3: TGTGCCAGCAGTTCCCTAGCGGAGGTCGCCTACGAGCAGTACTTC.

CDR3 sequence (DNA): TGTGCCTGGAGTGTACGACACTACGAGCAGTACTTC. Translating it yields CAWSVRHYEQYF. The V gene is TRBV30, the J gene TRBJ2-7, with D unresolved. Trimming pared 0 bases from V and 3 bases from J, leaving 6 bases between. Germline CDR1 is GTSNPN and CDR2 is SVGIG (reference sequence). The CDR3 totals 12 residues.

The chain recombines TRBV9 with TRBJ2-2; 7 bases are a match to TRBD2. V lost 0 bases, J lost 2 bases, and 7 bases stayed unmatched. The CDR3 covers 17 residues. CDR1 and CDR2 (germline): SGDLS, YYNGEE. The CDR3 reads CASSVGPAGSNTGELFF. The CDR3 region has the DNA TGTGCCAGCAGCGTAGGTCCAGCGGGATCCAACACCGGGGAGCTGTTTTTT.

The rearrangement joins TRBV4-3 to TRBJ2-1, with 8 bases lining up with TRBD2. Germline lookup yields CDR1 LGHNA and CDR2 YSLEER. Unmatched junction bases numbered 8, after V lost 3 bases and J lost 7 bases. The CDR3 sequence is 15 residues long. The CDR3 DNA reads as TGCGCCAGCAGCCACGAGGGACTAGGGGGAAATGAGCAGTTCTTC. Its protein is CASSHEGLGGNEQFF.

The chain combines TRBV30 with TRBJ2-1, with a possible D match to TRBD1 (6 bases). The CDR3 contains 15 residues. The germline V gene has CDR1 GTSNPN and CDR2 SVGIG (reference sequence). Trimming pared 4 bases from V and 6 bases from J, leaving 19 bases between. DNA of the CDR3: TGTGCCTGGACCAAAACAGGGTGGGGGAGCAATGAGCAGTTCTTC. This encodes CAWTKTGWGSNEQFF.

This chain uses TRBV10-1 with TRBJ2-1, with 9 bases lining up with TRBD2. The CDR3 is made up of 13 amino acids. Losses at the gene ends were 6 bases for V and 6 bases for J; bases not matched to a gene: 3. Germline assignment: CDR1 WNHNN and CDR2 SYGVQD (reference sequence). CDR3 residues: CASRETSGNEQFF. Written as DNA, the CDR3 is TGCGCCAGCAGAGAGACTAGCGGCAATGAGCAGTTCTTC.